These 3 T cell receptor beta chains share one sample of origin, sequenced in a study of vaccination and CD4 T cells after COVID-19. Sample treatment: roughly 10-day PBMC culture with coronavirus spike peptide pools or control peptides (ViraFEST assay). Antigens of these TCRs are unknown. Sequence data for DNA of cultured CD4+ T cells were generated by the Oncomine TCR Beta short-read assay. TCRdb reprocessed the PCR reads with MiXCR, giving one entry per CDR3 protein. The profile shows roughly 14,000 distinct CDR3 sequences, 40% to 50% of them singletons. Sequencing used CD4+ T cells from blood, cultured in vitro. Source of these receptors: a human donor who had recovered from COVID-19.

This clonotype is a singleton in its sample. This chain joins TRBV19 and TRBJ1-1, with 8 positions matching TRBD1. The junction had 2 bases not matched to a gene; V was cut back by 4 bases and J by 1 base. Germline values: CDR1 LNHDA, CDR2 SQIVND (reference sequence). The CDR3 is 14 residues long. The CDR3 spells CASSKTGANTEAFF. The CDR3 bases are TGTGCCAGTAGTAAGACAGGGGCGAACACTGAAGCTTTCTTT.

The CDR3 DNA reads as TGCAGTGCTAAGAGTGGATCCATACGAACTAACTATGGCTACACCTTC. This sequence encodes CSAKSGSIRTNYGYTF. J is TRBJ1-2 and V is TRBV20-1; D is ambiguous. The germline V and J ends were trimmed by 4 bases and 0 bases, with 18 bases remaining between them. The germline V gene has CDR1 DFQATT and CDR2 SNEGSKA (reference sequence). This CDR3 comprises 16 residues.

The genes are TRBV6-1 and TRBJ1-6; TRBD1 is a possible D gene (6 bases). Trimming took off 7 bases at V and 7 bases at J, with 14 bases between the two ends. This CDR3 spans 14 amino acids. Per the germline V gene, CDR1 is MNHNS and CDR2 is SASEGT. The chain's CDR3 is CASIRGTENSPLHF. For the CDR3, the DNA is TGTGCCAGCATTAGGGGGACTGAAAATTCACCCCTCCACTTT.